The rows below give T cell receptor beta chains drawn from one sample of a study of type 1 regulatory T cells. TCRdb reprocessed the reads via MiXCR and lists one record per CDR3 protein. The sample yields about 67,000 distinct CDR3 sequences, 45% to 50% seen once. Their cognate antigens are unknown. The source material was cultured non-Tr1 T cells, either the whole culture or a sorted T cell fraction (not recorded which). The receptors were sampled from a human donor in good health. The CDR3 runs from the conserved cysteine through the conserved F or W. The size field is filled for only some rows; it gives once, few, many or a size class.

TRBV7-9 NA CASLSGTSGYGYTF
TRBV9 NA CASSVGGSGGETQYF
TRBV27 NA CAMQQQYF
TRBV13 NA CASSLGQTYGYTF
TRBV12-3/TRBV12-4 NA CASSLVQGKSPLHF
TRBV12-3/TRBV12-4 many CASSSTGKVSPLHF
TRBV19 few CASRHRGDNSPLHF
TRBV7-8 NA CASSHGTGRTYGYTF
TRBV12-3/TRBV12-4 NA CASSPGTGSSSPYSEQFF
TRBV19 NA CASSMRDRAYEQYF
TRBV2 NA CASRVRRNNEQFF
TRBV5-1 few CASSLVRGPGGYTF
TRBV6-6 NA CAGSYSTPEGYEQYF
TRBV15 NA CATSRDLYGYTF
TRBV5-1 NA CASSSATGASGNAIYF
TRBV29-1 NA CSVTRGKETQYF
TRBV6-2/TRBV6-3 NA CASNPNPHRGASYEQYF
TRBV7-9 NA CASSSGVGGISYNEQFF
TRBV24-1 few CATSLDHTDTQYF
TRBV5-1 once CASSSGGGIGNTIYF
TRBV11-3 NA CASSLAGEVDTQYF
TRBV7-6 NA CASSRAANIGELFF
TRBV30 NA CAWRAAGANEKLFF
TRBV6-5 few CASSYRPEGSYEQYF
TRBV10-3 few CAISGNVQGSHGYTF
TRBV11-1 few CASRFDGAGNTEAFF
TRBV5-1 NA CASSLGAPTDRVTEAFF
TRBV28 NA CASSSLLSGGTKTGELFF
TRBV19 NA CASSPVLGLAGETQYF
TRBV19 once CASSPGTGPGKYTF
TRBV6-6 NA CASSFGTRREEQYF
TRBV12-3/TRBV12-4 once CASSLALTSLSPDEQFF
TRBV6-2/TRBV6-3 NA CASSYGMIQPQHF
TRBV29-1 NA CSVELVSGNEQFF
TRBV20-1 NA CSAREGAKNIQYF
TRBV5-1 few CASSLARVDSGNTIYF
TRBV6-1 NA CASPSAQGRNSPLHF
TRBV3-1 NA CASSPRGQGLSGANVLTF
TRBV7-8 NA CASSPRTISGGAYEQYF
TRBV20-1 few CSAVIPDVNTEAFF
TRBV19 NA CASGEKQPQHF
TRBV19 few CASSTKNYGYTF
TRBV6-1 NA CASKLGQGAFDNGYTF
TRBV9 NA CASSRRRTATEAFF
TRBV11-2 few CASSLYQGARETQYF
TRBV5-1 NA CASSGVPPLGINNEQFF
TRBV27 NA CASSLQGSTGNTIYF
TRBV6-2/TRBV6-3 NA CASSPGQGRSSNQPQHF
TRBV20-1 NA CSARDDQVTDTQYF
TRBV7-6 NA CASSLGQFRAPTGELFF
TRBV14 many CASSQDGQLNEQYF
TRBV7-9 few CASSLAGGKADTQYF
TRBV7-9 many CASSPGRGGQIDTIYF